The source of this T cell receptor (beta chain) is a study of blood T cells in healthy people across ages. Unmatched junction bases numbered 14, after V lost 6 bases and J lost 10 bases. Germline V gives CDR1 MNHEY, CDR2 SVGEGT. CDR3 length: 14 amino acids. PCR was performed a second time for 7 to 11 cycles using a sample-barcoded 5' primer and a J-beta primer mix. TCRdb reprocessed the 5' RACE reads via MiXCR and lists one record per CDR3 protein. Of 550,000 to 750,000 distinct CDR3 sequences listed, around a fifth are singletons. The chain is built from TRBV6-2 or TRBV6-3 and TRBJ1-2; 7 nucleotides match TRBD1. The receptor comes from an older man in good health. The material sequenced was blood. The CDR3 sequence is CASSPLGQTPLYTF. The CDR3 DNA reads as TGTGCCAGCAGCCCACTGGGACAGACACCGCTCTACACCTTC.